This record covers a single TCR beta chain. Its antigen is as yet unknown. This entry belongs to a study of T cell responses to AZD1222 COVID-19 vaccine. Study-level findings and limits: Spike-specific TCR breadth rose after two AZD1222 doses, and depth rose as well. Spike was spanned by vaccine-associated CD4 TCRs, which were dominant at 160-218 and 743-854.

The assay was immunoSEQ multiplex PCR, and TCRdb's table has in-frame clones only and misses some. The sample lists over 100,000 clones, roughly 93% occurring once. The germline V gene has CDR1 LGHDT and CDR2 YNNKEL (reference sequence). The CDR3 loop spans 16 amino acids. Trimming shortened V by 4 bases and J by 3 bases, and 18 bases separated the two germline ends. The chain recombines TRBV3-1 (or the pseudogene TRBV3-2) with TRBJ1-2; D perhaps matches TRBD1 (5 bases). The source material was peripheral blood, sampled on day 0 of AZD1222 vaccination. This clonotype originated in an adult in good health. The CDR3 sequence: CASSPDGTIGDYGYTF. In nucleotides, the CDR3 is TGTGCCAGCAGCCCGGACGGGACGATTGGGGACTATGGCTACACCTTC.